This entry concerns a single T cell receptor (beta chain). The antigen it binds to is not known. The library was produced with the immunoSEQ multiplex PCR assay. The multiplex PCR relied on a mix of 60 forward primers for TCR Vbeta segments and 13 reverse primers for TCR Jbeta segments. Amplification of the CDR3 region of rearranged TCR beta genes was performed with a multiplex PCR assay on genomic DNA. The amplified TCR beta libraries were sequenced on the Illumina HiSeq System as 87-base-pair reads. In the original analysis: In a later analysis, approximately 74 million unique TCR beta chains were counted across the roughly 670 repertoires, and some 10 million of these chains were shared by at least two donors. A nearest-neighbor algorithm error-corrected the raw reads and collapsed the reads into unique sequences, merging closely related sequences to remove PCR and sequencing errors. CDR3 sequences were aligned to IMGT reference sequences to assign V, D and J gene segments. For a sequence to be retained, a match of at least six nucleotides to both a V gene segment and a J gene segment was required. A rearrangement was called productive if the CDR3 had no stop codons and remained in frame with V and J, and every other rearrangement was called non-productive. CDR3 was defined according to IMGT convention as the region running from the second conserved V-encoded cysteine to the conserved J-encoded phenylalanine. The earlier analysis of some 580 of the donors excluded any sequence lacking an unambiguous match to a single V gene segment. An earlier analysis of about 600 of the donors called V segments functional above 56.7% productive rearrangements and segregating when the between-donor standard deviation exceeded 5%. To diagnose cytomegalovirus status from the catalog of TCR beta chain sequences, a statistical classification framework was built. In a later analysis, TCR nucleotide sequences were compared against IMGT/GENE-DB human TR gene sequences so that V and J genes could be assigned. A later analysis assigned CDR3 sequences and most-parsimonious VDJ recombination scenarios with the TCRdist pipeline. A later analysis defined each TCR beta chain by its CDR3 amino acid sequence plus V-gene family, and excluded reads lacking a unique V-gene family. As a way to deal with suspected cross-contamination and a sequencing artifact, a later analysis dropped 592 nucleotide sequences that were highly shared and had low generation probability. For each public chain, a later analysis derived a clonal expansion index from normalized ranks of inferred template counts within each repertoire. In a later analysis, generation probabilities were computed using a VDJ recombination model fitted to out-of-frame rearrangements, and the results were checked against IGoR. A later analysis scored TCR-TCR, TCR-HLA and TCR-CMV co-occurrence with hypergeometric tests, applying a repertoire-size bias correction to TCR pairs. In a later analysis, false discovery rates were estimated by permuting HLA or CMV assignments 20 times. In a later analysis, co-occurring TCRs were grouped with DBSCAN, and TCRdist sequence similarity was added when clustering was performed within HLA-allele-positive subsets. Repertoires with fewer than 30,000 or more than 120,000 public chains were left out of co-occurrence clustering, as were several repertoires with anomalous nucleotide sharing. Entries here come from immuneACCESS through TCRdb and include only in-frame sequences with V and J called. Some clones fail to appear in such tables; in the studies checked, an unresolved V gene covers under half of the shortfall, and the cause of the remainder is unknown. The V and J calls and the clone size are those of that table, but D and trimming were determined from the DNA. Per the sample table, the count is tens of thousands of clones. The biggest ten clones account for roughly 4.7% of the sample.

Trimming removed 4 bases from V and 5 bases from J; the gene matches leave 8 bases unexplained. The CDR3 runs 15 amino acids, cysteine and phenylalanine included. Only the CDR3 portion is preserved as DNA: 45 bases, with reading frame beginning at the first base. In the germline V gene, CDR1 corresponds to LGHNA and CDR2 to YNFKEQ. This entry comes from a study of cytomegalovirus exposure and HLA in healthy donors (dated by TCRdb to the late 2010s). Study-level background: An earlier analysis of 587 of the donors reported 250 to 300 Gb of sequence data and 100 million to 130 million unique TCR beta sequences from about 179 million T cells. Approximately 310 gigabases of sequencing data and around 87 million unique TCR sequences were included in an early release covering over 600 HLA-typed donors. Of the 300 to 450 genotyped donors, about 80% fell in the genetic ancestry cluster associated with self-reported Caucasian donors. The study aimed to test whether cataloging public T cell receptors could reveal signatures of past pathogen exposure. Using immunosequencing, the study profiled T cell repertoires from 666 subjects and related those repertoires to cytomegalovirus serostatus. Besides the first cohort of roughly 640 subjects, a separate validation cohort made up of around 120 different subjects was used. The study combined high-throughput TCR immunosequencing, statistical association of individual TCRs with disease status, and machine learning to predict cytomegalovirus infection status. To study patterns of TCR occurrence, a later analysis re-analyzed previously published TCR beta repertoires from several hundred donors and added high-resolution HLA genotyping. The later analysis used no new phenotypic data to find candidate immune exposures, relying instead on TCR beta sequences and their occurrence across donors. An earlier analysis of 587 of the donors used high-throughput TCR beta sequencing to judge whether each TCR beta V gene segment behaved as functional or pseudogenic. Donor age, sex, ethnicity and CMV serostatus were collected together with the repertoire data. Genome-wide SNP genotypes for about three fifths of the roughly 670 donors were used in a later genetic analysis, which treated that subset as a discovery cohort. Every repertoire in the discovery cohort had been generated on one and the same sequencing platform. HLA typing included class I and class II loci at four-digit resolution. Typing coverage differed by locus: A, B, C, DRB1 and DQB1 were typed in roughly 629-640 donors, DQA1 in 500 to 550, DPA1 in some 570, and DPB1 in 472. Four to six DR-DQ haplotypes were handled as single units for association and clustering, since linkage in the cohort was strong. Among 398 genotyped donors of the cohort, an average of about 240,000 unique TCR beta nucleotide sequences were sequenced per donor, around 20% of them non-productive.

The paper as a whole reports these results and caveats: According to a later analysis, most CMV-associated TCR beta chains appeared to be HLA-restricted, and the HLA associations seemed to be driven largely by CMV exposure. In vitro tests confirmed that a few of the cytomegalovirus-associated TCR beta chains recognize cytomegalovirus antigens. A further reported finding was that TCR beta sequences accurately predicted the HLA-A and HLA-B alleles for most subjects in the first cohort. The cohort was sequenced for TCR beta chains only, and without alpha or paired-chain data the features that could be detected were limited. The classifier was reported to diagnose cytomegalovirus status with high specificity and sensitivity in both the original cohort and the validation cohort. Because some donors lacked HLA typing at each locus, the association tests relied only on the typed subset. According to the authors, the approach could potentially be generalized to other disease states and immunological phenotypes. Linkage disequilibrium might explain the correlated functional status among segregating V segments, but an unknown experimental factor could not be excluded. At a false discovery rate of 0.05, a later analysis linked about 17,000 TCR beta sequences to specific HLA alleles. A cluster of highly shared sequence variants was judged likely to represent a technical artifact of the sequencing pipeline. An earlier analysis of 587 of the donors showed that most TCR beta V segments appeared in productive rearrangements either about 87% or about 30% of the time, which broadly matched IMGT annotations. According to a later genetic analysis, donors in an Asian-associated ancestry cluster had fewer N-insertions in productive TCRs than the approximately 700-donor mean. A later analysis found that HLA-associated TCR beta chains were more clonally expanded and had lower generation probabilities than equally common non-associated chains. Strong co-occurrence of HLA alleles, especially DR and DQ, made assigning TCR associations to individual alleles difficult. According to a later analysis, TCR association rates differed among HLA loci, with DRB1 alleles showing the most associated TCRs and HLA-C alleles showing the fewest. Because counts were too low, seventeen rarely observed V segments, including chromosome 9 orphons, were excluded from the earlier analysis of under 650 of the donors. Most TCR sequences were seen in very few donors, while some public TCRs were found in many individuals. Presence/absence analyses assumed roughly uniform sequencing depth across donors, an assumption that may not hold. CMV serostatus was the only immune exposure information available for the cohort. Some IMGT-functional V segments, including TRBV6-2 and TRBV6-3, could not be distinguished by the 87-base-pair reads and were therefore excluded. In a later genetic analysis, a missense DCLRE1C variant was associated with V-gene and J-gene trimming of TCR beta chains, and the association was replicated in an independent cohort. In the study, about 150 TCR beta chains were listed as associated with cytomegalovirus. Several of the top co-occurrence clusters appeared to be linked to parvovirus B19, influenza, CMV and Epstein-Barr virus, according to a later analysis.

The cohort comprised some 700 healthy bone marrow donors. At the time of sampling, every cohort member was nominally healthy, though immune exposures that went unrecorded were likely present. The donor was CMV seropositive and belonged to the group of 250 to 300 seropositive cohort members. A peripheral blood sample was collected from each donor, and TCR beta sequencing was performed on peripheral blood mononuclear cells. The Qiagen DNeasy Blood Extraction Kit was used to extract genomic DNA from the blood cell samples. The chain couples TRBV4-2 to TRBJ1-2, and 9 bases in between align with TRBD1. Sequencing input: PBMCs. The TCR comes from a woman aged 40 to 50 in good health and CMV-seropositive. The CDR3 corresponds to CASSPRTGVDYGYTF. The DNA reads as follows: TGTGCCAGCAGCCCACGGACAGGGGTCGATTATGGCTACACCTTC.